This record covers a single T cell receptor (beta chain). Only a few counts were recorded for this clonotype. Its antigen remains unidentified. Base-call qualities are not available, and no considerably larger clone is one nucleotide away. Explained via the paper, the treatment or condition label denotes: allogeneic hematopoietic cell transplantation with graft depleted of TCRalphabeta T cells and CD19 B cells. Transplant recipients were children who received TCRalphabeta/CD19-depleted allogeneic hematopoietic cell grafts. The data belong to a study of T-cell reconstitution after alpha-beta-depleted transplantation in children listed by TCRdb under 2016. Concerning the study at large: Using TCR repertoire profiling, the study followed T-cell immune reconstitution in a quantitative way in children after TCRalphabeta/CD19-depleted allogeneic hematopoietic cell transplantation.

What the work shows at the level of the full study, not this receptor alone: Hyperexpanded clone frequencies declined over subsequent months; after one year, T-cell counts and TCRbeta diversity were mostly attributed to newly produced T cells. The high TCRbeta diversity at day 60 in some patients was ascribed to recipient T cells and intrathymic progenitors that had survived conditioning. About two months after transplant, the apparently early recovery of alphabetaT-cell counts reportedly depended on just several hundred clones that had expanded rapidly and came from non-depleted graft cells.

The library was made by PCR. TCRdb names Illumina HiSeq 2500 as the instrument used. Molecular barcoding was employed in the preparation of TCR libraries, with unique molecular identifiers being used to normalize TCRbeta repertoire quantification. TCRdb passed the public sequencing reads through fastp at Q25 and MiXCR, retaining productive beta sequences. For every CDR3 protein sequence, its rows merge into one entry that carries the most common genes and DNA. The sample table shows about 830,000 distinct CDR3 sequences, and 15% to 20% are seen once. Under 6% of the sample is held by the ten biggest clonotypes. The CDR3 goes from the cysteine to the phenylalanine over 15 residues. Only the CDR3 DNA stays, 45 bases, in frame from base 1. Trimming removed 0 bases from V and 4 bases from J; the gene matches leave 3 bases unexplained. From a lookup of the germline V gene, CDR1 and CDR2 are SGHRS and YFSETQ.

The source material was PBMCs, mostly from graft donor cells, sampled 360 days after TCRalphabeta/CD19-depleted stem cell transplant. The V and J genes are TRBV5-1 and TRBJ2-2; 7 middle bases align to TRBD2. The receptor comes from a male patient between 5 and 17 years old who had a stem cell transplant for acute lymphoblastic leukemia, so the T cells may come from the graft donor. The CDR3 here reads CASSLGSGSTGELFF. DNA sequence: TGCGCCAGCAGCTTGGGTAGCGGGTCCACCGGGGAGCTGTTTTTT. The CDR3 plus the reference TRBV5-1 and TRBJ2-2 genes for the other parts give the full variable domain: KAGVTQTPRYLIKTRGQQVTLSCSPISGHRSVSWYQQTPGQGLQFLFEYFSETQRNKGNFPGRFSGRQFSNSRSEMNVSTLELGDSALYLCASSLGSGSTGELFFGEGSRLTVL.